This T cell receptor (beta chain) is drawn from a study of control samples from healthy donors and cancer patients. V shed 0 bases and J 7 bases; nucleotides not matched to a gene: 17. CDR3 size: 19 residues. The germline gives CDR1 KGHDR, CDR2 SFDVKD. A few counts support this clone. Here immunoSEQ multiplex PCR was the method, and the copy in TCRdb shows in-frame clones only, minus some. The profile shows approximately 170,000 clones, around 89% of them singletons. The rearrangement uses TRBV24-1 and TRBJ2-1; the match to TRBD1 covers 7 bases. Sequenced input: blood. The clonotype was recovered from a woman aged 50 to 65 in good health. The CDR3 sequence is CATSDLPGQSPGVKNEQFF. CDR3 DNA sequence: TGTGCCACCAGTGATTTGCCGGGACAGTCCCCAGGAGTAAAAAATGAGCAGTTCTTC.